This TCR beta chain came from a study of cytomegalovirus exposure and HLA in healthy donors. General observations from the study: Excluded: some indistinguishable V segments such as TRBV6-2 and TRBV6-3. An observed cluster of highly shared sequence variants was recorded as a likely sequencing artifact. Later on, an analysis found that several of the most significant clusters appeared to be linked to common viral pathogens, which included parvovirus B19. Later on, analysis showed that most CMV-associated TCR beta chains appeared to be HLA-restricted.

Per germline, CDR1 LNHDA and CDR2 SQIVND (reference sequence). The CDR3 spans 14 residues. V lost 1 base, J lost 7 bases, and 13 bases lay in between. For this clone: Its antigen is currently unknown.

It was with 60 Vbeta and 13 Jbeta primers that the PCR ran. Sequenced by immunoSEQ multiplex PCR; TCRdb stores in-frame clones only, minus some. The sample has about 200,000 clones; around 80% are singletons. The V call is TRBV19, the J call TRBJ1-2, with D possibly matching TRBD1 (5 bases). The sequencing sample was made of PBMCs. The sequence came from a woman aged 30 to 39 in good health and CMV-seropositive. CDR3 nucleotides: TGTGCCAGTAGTATAGTTGAAGGGGCGCGTGGCTACACCTTC. Protein sequence: CASSIVEGARGYTF.